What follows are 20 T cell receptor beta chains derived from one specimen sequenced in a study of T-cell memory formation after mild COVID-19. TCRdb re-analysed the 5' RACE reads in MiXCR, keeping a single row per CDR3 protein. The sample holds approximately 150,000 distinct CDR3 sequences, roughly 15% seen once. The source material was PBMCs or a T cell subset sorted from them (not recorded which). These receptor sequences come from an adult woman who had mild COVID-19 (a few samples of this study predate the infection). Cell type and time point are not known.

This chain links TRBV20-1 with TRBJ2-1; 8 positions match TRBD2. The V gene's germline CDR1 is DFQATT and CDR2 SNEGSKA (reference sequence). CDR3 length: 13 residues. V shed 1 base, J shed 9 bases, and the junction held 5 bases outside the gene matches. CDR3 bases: TGCAGTGCTAGAGCTGCGGGAGGTCCTGAGCAGTTCTTC. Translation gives CSARAAGGPEQFF.

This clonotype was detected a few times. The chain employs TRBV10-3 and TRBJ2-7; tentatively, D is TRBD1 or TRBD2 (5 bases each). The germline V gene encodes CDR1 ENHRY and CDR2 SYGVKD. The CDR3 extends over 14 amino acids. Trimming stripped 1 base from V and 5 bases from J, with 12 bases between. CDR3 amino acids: CAISEWDPPNEQYF. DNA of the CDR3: TGTGCCATCAGTGAGTGGGACCCCCCTAACGAGCAGTACTTC.

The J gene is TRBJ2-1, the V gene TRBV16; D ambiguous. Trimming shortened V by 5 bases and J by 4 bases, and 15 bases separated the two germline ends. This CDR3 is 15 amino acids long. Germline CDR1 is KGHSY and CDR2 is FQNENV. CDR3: CASSELGLGYNEQFF. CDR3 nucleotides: TGTGCCAGCAGCGAATTGGGTCTTGGGTACAATGAGCAGTTCTTC.

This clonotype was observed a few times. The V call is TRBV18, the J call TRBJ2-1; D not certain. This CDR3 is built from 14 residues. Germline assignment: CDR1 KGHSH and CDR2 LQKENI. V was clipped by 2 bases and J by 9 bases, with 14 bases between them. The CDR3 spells CASSPGMASGEQFF. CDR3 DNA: TGTGCCAGCTCACCAGGGATGGCCTCGGGTGAGCAGTTCTTC.

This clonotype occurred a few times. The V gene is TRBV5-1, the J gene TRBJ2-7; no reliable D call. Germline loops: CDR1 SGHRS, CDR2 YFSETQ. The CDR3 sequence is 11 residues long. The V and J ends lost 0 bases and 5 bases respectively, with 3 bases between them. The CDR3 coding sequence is TGCGCCAGCAGCTTGGACGACGAGCAGTACTTC. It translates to CASSLDDEQYF.

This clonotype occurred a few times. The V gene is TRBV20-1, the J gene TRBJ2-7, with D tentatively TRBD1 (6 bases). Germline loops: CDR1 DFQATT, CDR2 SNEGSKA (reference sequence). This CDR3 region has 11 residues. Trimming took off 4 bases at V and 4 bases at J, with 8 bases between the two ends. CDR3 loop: CSAKQGYEQYF. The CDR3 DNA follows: TGCAGTGCTAAACAGGGATACGAGCAGTACTTC.

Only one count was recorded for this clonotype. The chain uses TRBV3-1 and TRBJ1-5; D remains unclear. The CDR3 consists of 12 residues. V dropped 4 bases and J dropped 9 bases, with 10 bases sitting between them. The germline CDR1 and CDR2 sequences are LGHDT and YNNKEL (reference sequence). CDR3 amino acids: CASSLTDGPQHF. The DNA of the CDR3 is TGTGCCAGCAGCCTGACTGACGGGCCCCAGCATTTT.

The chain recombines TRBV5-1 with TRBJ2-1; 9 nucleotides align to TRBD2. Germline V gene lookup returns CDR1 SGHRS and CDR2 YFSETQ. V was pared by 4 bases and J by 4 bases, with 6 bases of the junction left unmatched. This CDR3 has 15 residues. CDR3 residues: CASSPIAGEYNEQFF. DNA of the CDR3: TGCGCCAGCAGCCCTATAGCGGGGGAATACAATGAGCAGTTCTTC.

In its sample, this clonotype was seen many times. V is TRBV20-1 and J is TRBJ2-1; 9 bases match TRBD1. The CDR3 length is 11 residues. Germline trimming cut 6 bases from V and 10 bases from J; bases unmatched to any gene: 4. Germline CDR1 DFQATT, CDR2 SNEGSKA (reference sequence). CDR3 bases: TGCAGTGCAACAGGGGGCAGGGAGCAGTTCTTC. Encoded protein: CSATGGREQFF.

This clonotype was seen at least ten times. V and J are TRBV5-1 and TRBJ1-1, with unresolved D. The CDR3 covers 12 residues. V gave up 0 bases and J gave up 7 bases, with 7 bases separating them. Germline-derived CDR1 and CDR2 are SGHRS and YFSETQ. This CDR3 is CASSLVGGEAFF. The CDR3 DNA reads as TGCGCCAGCAGCTTGGTCGGCGGTGAAGCTTTCTTT. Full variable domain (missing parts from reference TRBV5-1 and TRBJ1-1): KAGVTQTPRYLIKTRGQQVTLSCSPISGHRSVSWYQQTPGQGLQFLFEYFSETQRNKGNFPGRFSGRQFSNSRSEMNVSTLELGDSALYLCASSLVGGEAFFGQGTRLTVV.

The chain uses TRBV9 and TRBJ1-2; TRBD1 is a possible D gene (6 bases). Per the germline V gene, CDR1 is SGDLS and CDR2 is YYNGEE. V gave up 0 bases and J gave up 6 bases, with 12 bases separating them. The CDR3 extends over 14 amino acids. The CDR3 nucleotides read TGTGCCAGCAGCGTAGCGTCGGGGGCGCATGGCTACACCTTC. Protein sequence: CASSVASGAHGYTF.

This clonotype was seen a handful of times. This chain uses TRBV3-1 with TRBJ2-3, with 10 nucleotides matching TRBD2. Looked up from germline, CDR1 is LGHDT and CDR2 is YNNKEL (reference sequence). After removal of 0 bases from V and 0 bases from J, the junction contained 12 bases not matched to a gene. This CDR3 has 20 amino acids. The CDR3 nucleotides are TGTGCCAGCAGCCAAGATGACGGTAGCGGGAGGTCTTCTAGCACAGATACGCAGTATTTT. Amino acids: CASSQDDGSGRSSSTDTQYF.

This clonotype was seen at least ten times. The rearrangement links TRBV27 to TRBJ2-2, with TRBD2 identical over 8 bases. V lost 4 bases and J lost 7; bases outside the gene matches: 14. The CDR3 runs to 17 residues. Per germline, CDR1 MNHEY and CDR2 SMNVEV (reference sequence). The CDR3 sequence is CASSYTSGTSFLGELFF. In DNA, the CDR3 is TGTGCCAGCAGTTATACGAGCGGGACTAGTTTTCTCGGGGAGCTGTTTTTT.

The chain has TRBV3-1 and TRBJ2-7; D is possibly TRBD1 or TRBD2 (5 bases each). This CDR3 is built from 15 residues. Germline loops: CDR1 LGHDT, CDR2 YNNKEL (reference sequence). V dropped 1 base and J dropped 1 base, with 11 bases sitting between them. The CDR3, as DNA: TGTGCCAGCAGCCAAGCGGGGCGCTCTTCCTACGAGCAGTACTTC. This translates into CASSQAGRSSYEQYF.

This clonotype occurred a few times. CDR3 protein: CSVEDLRLEQYF. CDR3 nucleotides: TGCAGCGTTGAAGATCTGAGACTCGAGCAGTACTTC. The chain combines TRBV29-1 with TRBJ2-7, with D unclear. V dropped 0 bases and J dropped 6 bases, with 9 bases sitting between them. The CDR3 runs 12 residues. Germline values: CDR1 SQVTM, CDR2 ANQGSEA.

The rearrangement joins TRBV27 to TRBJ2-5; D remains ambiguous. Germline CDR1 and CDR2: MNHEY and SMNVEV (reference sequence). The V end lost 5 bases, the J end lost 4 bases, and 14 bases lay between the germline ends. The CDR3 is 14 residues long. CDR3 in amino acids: CASSILGSLETQYF. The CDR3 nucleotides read TGTGCCAGCAGTATCCTCGGATCGTTAGAGACCCAGTACTTC.

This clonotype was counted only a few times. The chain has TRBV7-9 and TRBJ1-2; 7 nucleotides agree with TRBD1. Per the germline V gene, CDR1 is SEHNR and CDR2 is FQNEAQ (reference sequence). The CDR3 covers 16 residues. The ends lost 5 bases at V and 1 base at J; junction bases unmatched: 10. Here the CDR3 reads CASSVSGTAHNYGYTF. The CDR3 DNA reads TGTGCCAGCAGCGTCTCGGGGACAGCACATAACTATGGCTACACCTTC.

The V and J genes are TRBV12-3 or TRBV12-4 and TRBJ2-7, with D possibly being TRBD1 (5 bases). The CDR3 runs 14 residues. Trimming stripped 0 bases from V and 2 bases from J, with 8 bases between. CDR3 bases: TGTGCCAGCAGTTTAGCAGGGGCGGCCTACGAGCAGTACTTC. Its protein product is CASSLAGAAYEQYF.

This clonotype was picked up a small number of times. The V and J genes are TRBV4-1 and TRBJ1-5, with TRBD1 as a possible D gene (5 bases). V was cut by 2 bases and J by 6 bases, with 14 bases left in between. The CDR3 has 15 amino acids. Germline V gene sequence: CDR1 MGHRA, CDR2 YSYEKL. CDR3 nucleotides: TGCGCCAGCAGCCAATTGTTGGGGCCAGTTCAGCCCCAGCATTTT. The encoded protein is CASSQLLGPVQPQHF.

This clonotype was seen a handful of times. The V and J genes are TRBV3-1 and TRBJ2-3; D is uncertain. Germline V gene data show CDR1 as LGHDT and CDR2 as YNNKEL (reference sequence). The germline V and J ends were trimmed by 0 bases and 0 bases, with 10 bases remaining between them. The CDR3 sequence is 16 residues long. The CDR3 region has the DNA TGTGCCAGCAGCCAAGATGAGTCAGCTAGCACAGATACGCAGTATTTT. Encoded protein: CASSQDESASTDTQYF.